These T cell receptor beta chains were read from a single sample in a study of T-cell reconstitution after alpha-beta-depleted transplantation in children. MiXCR was run by TCRdb on the PCR reads, yielding one entry per CDR3 protein. Counted here are a few hundred thousand distinct CDR3 sequences, around 13% occurring once; the ten biggest clones make up 4.5% to 6%. This material consisted of PBMCs from the stem cell graft donor, taken from the stem cell graft. The receptor source for this set is a human donor who donated a stem cell graft to a child with combined immunodeficiency. Both conserved end residues are part of each CDR3. The D gene is left open where the match is weak. A row's size may be missing; if present it is once, few, many or a size class.

>TRBV6-2/TRBV6-3|NA|TRBJ2-3|NA
TGTGCCAGCGGTCCTCGGTTGCTTAGCACAGATACGCAGTATTTT
CASGPRLLSTDTQYF
>TRBV7-6|NA|TRBJ1-5|few
TGTGCCAGTAGCAAGGATGTTAATCAGCCCCAGCATTTT
CASSKDVNQPQHF
>TRBV7-9|TRBD2|TRBJ2-7|once
TGTGCCAGCAGCAACCCGGGTAGCGGGAGGCCCTACGAGCAGTACTTC
CASSNPGSGRPYEQYF
>TRBV6-2/TRBV6-3|NA|TRBJ2-5|NA
TGTGCCAGCAGTTCCATAGCGGAGAGTTACCAAGAGACCCAGTACTTC
CASSSIAESYQETQYF
>TRBV12-3/TRBV12-4|NA|TRBJ2-3|many
TGCGCCAGCAGCTCCGGGAGCACAGATACGCAGTATTTT
CASSSGSTDTQYF
>TRBV6-2/TRBV6-3|TRBD1|TRBJ2-7|NA
TGTGCCAGCCAAGAAGGGACAGGGAGCGAGCAGTACTTC
CASQEGTGSEQYF
>TRBV29-1|TRBD1|TRBJ2-7|many
TGCACCGTACGACAGGGAGAGGGGTACGAGCAGTACTTC
CTVRQGEGYEQYF
>TRBV7-2|NA|TRBJ2-1|NA
TGTGCCAGCAGCCTGGGCCCAGCCGGGGGGCAGTTCTTC
CASSLGPAGGQFF
>TRBV28|NA|TRBJ2-7|once
TGTGCCAGCAGTTTAGGGGTTCTCAACGAGCAGTACTTC
CASSLGVLNEQYF
>TRBV12-3/TRBV12-4|NA|TRBJ1-1|NA
TGTGCCAGCAGTTTAGAGCAGGCAGAAGCTTTCTTT
CASSLEQAEAFF
>TRBV20-1|TRBD1|TRBJ2-2|many
TGCAGTGCTAGCGGACAGGGCGATAACACCGGGGAGCTGTTTTTT
CSASGQGDNTGELFF
>TRBV12-3/TRBV12-4|TRBD1|TRBJ2-5|many
TGTGCCAGCAGTCACGGGACAGGAGAGACCCAGTACTTC
CASSHGTGETQYF
>TRBV12-3/TRBV12-4|NA|TRBJ2-5|few
TGTGCCAGCACCCGAGAGGTCGAGGGAGAGACCCAGTACTTC
CASTREVEGETQYF
>TRBV29-1|TRBD2|TRBJ2-7|many
TGCAGCGTTGAATTAGCGGGGAAGCCCTACGAGCAGTACTTC
CSVELAGKPYEQYF
>TRBV20-1|TRBD1|TRBJ2-1|NA
TGCAGTGCGAGGGGCGAAGGGGGCTTCTCCTACAATGAGCAGTTCTTC
CSARGEGGFSYNEQFF
>TRBV20-1|TRBD2|TRBJ2-5|NA
TGCAGTGCTAGAGATCTTCTACGAGCGGGAGGGCTTGAGACCCAGTACTTC
CSARDLLRAGGLETQYF
>TRBV4-3|NA|TRBJ2-3|few
TGCGCCAGCAGCCCAGCGGGACAGGGCACAGATACGCAGTATTTT
CASSPAGQGTDTQYF